Listed below are T cell receptor beta chains from one sample, sequenced in a study of OX40 agonist ivuxolimab in advanced cancers. Method: immunoSEQ multiplex PCR; TCRdb's copy keeps in-frame clones and lacks some. Among about 69,000 clones listed, 80% to 90% were seen once. The sample consisted of CD4+ or CD8+ T cells sorted from blood, taken in a trial of the OX40 agonist ivuxolimab. The receptors here all came from an adult with an advanced solid tumor such as melanoma, head and neck, liver or kidney cancer. The CDR3 runs from the conserved cysteine through the conserved F or W. A D gene is named only where the DNA matches it firmly. Only part of the rows carry a size: once, few, many, or a class if the clone is expanded.

length	D	size	V	J	CDR3	DNA
13	.	.	TRBV10-3	TRBJ1-2	CAITWQLNYGYTF	TGTGCCATCACTTGGCAGCTCAACTATGGCTACACCTTC
12	TRBD2	few	TRBV7-3	TRBJ2-1	CASAGLAGEQFF	TGTGCCTCCGCCGGACTAGCGGGCGAGCAGTTCTTC
14	TRBD2	.	TRBV6-1	TRBJ2-1	CAVQTREGLNEQFF	TGTGCCGTCCAGACGCGGGAGGGCCTGAATGAGCAGTTCTTC
15	.	.	TRBV19	TRBJ1-1	CASSMWGTMNTEAFF	TGTGCCAGTAGTATGTGGGGGACCATGAACACTGAAGCTTTCTTT
15	.	.	TRBV4-1	TRBJ1-2	CASSQDRETNYGYTF	TGCGCCAGCAGCCAAGATAGGGAGACTAACTATGGCTACACCTTC
13	.	.	TRBV7-3	TRBJ2-7	CASSLNGGAEQYF	TGTGCCAGCAGCTTAAACGGAGGGGCCGAGCAGTACTTC
16	TRBD1	.	TRBV2	TRBJ1-1	CASSGGTGELNTEAFF	TGTGCCAGCAGTGGGGGGACAGGGGAATTGAACACTGAAGCTTTCTTT
15	TRBD2	.	TRBV7-8	TRBJ2-1	CASSFLLAGYNEQFF	TGTGCCAGCAGCTTCTTACTAGCGGGATACAATGAGCAGTTCTTC
15	.	.	TRBV6-6	TRBJ1-5	CASSYSTDPNQPQHF	TGTGCCAGCAGTTACTCGACAGATCCCAATCAGCCCCAGCATTTT
16	.	.	TRBV10-3	TRBJ1-1	CAISDSDAPRDTEAFF	TGTGCCATCAGTGACTCGGACGCTCCTAGGGACACTGAAGCTTTCTTT
15	.	once	TRBV28	TRBJ1-1	CASSFFGVENTEAFF	TGTGCCAGCAGTTTCTTCGGGGTGGAGAACACTGAAGCTTTCTTT
15	.	.	TRBV13	TRBJ1-1	CASSFGGGQNTEAFF	TGTGCCAGCAGCTTCGGCGGGGGACAGAACACTGAAGCTTTCTTT
14	TRBD2	.	TRBV5-1	TRBJ2-1	CASSLELAGNEQFF	TGCGCCAGCAGCCTGGAACTAGCGGGGAATGAGCAGTTCTTC
16	TRBD2	.	TRBV27	TRBJ2-3	CASSVRLAGDSDTQYF	TGTGCCAGCAGTGTCAGACTAGCGGGAGATTCAGATACGCAGTATTTT
15	TRBD1	.	TRBV7-3	TRBJ2-1	CASSWETGGSNEQFF	TGTGCCAGCAGCTGGGAGACAGGGGGAAGTAATGAGCAGTTCTTC
16	TRBD1	few	TRBV6-1	TRBJ2-5	CASSVLQGALGETQYF	TGTGCCAGCAGTGTTCTACAGGGGGCTTTGGGGGAGACCCAGTACTTC
17	TRBD1	.	TRBV13	TRBJ2-6	CASSVGTGYSGANVLTF	TGTGCCAGCAGCGTAGGGACAGGGTACTCTGGGGCCAACGTCCTGACTTTC
11	.	.	TRBV19	TRBJ1-1	CASGPNTEAFF	TGTGCCAGCGGTCCGAACACTGAAGCTTTCTTT
16	TRBD2	.	TRBV9	TRBJ2-2	CASSAGLADSTGELFF	TGTGCCAGCAGCGCGGGACTAGCGGATAGCACCGGGGAGCTGTTTTTT
15	.	.	TRBV19	TRBJ1-2	CASSPDARGFYGYTF	TGTGCCAGTAGTCCGGACGCCAGGGGTTTCTATGGCTACACCTTC
18	.	.	TRBV7-2	TRBJ2-3	CASSLITRATLHTDTQYF	TGTGCCAGCAGCTTAATCACGAGGGCCACTCTACACACAGATACGCAGTATTTT
13	.	.	TRBV18	TRBJ2-7	CASSLTEYYEQYF	TGTGCCAGCTCACTGACAGAGTACTACGAGCAGTACTTC
13	TRBD2	.	TRBV30	TRBJ2-7	CAWSHGGGYEQYF	TGTGCCTGGAGTCACGGGGGGGGCTACGAGCAGTACTTC
16	.	.	TRBV23-1	TRBJ2-7	CASSQWVASLVCVQYF	TGCGCCAGCAGTCAATGGGTGGCTAGTTTAGTCTGCGTGCAGTACTTC
14	TRBD1	.	TRBV5-8	TRBJ1-2	CASSDRGGGIGYTF	TGTGCCAGCAGTGACAGGGGGGGCGGTATCGGCTACACCTTC
15	TRBD2	.	TRBV4-3	TRBJ2-7	CASSQWGTSGNEQYF	TGCGCCAGCAGCCAGTGGGGGACTAGCGGGAACGAGCAGTACTTC
14	TRBD1	.	TRBV5-6	TRBJ2-3	CASSFGQGTDTQYF	TGTGCCAGCAGTTTCGGACAGGGCACAGATACGCAGTATTTT
15	.	.	TRBV27	TRBJ1-2	CASSFLSSSRDGYTF	TGTGCCAGCAGTTTTCTTTCCTCGAGTCGAGATGGCTACACCTTC
15	TRBD1	.	TRBV4-3	TRBJ2-7	CASSQETGGMREQYF	TGCGCCAGCAGCCAAGAGACAGGGGGGATGCGCGAGCAGTACTTC
14	TRBD1	.	TRBV11-1	TRBJ1-2	CASSIGQGASGYTF	TGTGCCAGCAGCATTGGACAGGGGGCCTCTGGCTACACCTTC
13	TRBD1	.	TRBV28	TRBJ2-7	CASSLRGPNEQYF	TGTGCCAGCAGTTTGAGGGGGCCGAACGAGCAGTACTTC
14	.	.	TRBV4-3	TRBJ2-1	CASSQDRSYNEQFF	TGCGCCAGCAGCCAAGATCGTTCCTACAATGAGCAGTTCTTC
14	TRBD1	.	TRBV18	TRBJ2-7	CASSPRDRPYEQYF	TGTGCCAGCTCACCCCGGGACAGGCCTTACGAGCAGTACTTC
11	.	.	TRBV19	TRBJ1-1	CASIYSDEAFF	TGTGCCAGTATCTATAGTGATGAAGCTTTCTTT
13	.	.	TRBV28	TRBJ2-1	CASSPRLRNEQFF	TGTGCCAGCAGCCCCAGGTTGAGGAATGAGCAGTTCTTC
11	.	.	TRBV23-1	TRBJ2-7	CASRSVAEQYF	TGCGCCAGCAGGTCGGTGGCCGAGCAGTACTTC
13	.	.	TRBV7-9	TRBJ2-5	CASSLGLQETQYF	TGTGCCAGCAGCTTAGGGCTACAAGAGACCCAGTACTTC
14	TRBD1	.	TRBV9	TRBJ2-1	CASSSGGYLNEQFF	TGTGCCAGCAGCTCAGGGGGCTACCTCAATGAGCAGTTCTTC
15	.	.	TRBV15	TRBJ2-2	CATSGGAIVAGELFF	TGTGCCACCAGCGGGGGGGCCATCGTCGCCGGGGAGCTGTTTTTT
14	.	few	TRBV11-2	TRBJ1-1	CASSSVGEVTEAFF	TGTGCCAGCAGCTCGGTGGGTGAAGTCACTGAAGCTTTCTTT
13	.	.	TRBV5-5	TRBJ1-6	CASSLDRNSPLHF	TGTGCCAGCAGCTTAGACAGGAATTCACCCCTCCACTTT
15	TRBD1	once	TRBV10-3	TRBJ2-7	CAISESGQGEGEQYF	TGTGCCATCAGTGAATCGGGACAGGGGGAAGGCGAGCAGTACTTC
13	TRBD1	once	TRBV6-5	TRBJ1-2	CASSPQGAVGYTF	TGTGCCAGCAGCCCACAGGGGGCTGTTGGCTACACCTTC
13	.	.	TRBV7-9	TRBJ1-1	CASSPPGHTEAFF	TGTGCCAGCAGCCCACCGGGACACACTGAAGCTTTCTTT
18	TRBD1	once	TRBV18	TRBJ1-2	CASSFTGGADGSIYGYTF	TGTGCCAGCTCATTTACAGGGGGCGCAGATGGGAGTATCTATGGCTACACCTTC
12	.	.	TRBV11-2	TRBJ2-1	CASSSGLNEQFF	TGTGCCAGCAGCTCTGGGCTCAATGAGCAGTTCTTC
14	.	.	TRBV11-2	TRBJ1-1	CASSPDRMNTEAFF	TGTGCCAGCAGTCCCGACAGGATGAACACTGAAGCTTTCTTT
17	.	.	TRBV10-3	TRBJ2-1	CAISDPRASQFYNEQFF	TGTGCCATCAGTGACCCGAGGGCGAGTCAATTCTACAATGAGCAGTTCTTC
15	.	.	TRBV4-2	TRBJ2-2	CASSLDSLNTGELFF	TGTGCCAGTAGCCTGGACAGCTTGAACACCGGGGAGCTGTTTTTT
17	TRBD2	.	TRBV4-1	TRBJ2-3	CASSQLILAGATDTQYF	TGCGCCAGCAGCCAACTTATCCTAGCGGGGGCCACAGATACGCAGTATTTT